A selection of T cell receptor beta chains follows, all from one sample in a study of cytomegalovirus exposure and HLA in healthy donors. The method was immunoSEQ multiplex PCR; TCRdb's version includes in-frame clones alone and lacks a portion of them. In total, the table holds 150,000 to 200,000 clones. The source material was PBMCs. The source of these receptors is a man aged 25 to 40 in good health and CMV-seronegative. CDR3s include the opening cysteine and the closing phenylalanine or tryptophan. The D gene is left open where the match is weak.

j_gene | d_gene | v_gene | CDR3nt | CDR3aa
TRBJ1-5 | . | TRBV27 | TGTGCCAGCAGTTTACTCGGTCAGCCCCAGCATTTT | CASSLLGQPQHF
TRBJ2-7 | TRBD2 | TRBV7-6 | TGTGCCAGCAGCTTAGGGGGACTAGCGGAGTACGAGCAGTACTTC | CASSLGGLAEYEQYF
TRBJ1-1 | TRBD1 | TRBV25-1 | TGTGCCAGCAGTGAAAGAGACAGGGGGCAAGCTTTCTTT | CASSERDRGQAFF
TRBJ2-1 | . | TRBV25-1 | TGTGCCAGCAGTTGGGCAGGGGTAATCGATGAGCAGTTCTTC | CASSWAGVIDEQFF
TRBJ2-3 | TRBD2 | TRBV7-2 | TGTGCCAGCAGCTTCGGCTCTAGCGGGAGTAGGACAGATACGCAGTATTTT | CASSFGSSGSRTDTQYF
TRBJ2-7 | TRBD2 | TRBV30 | TGTGCCTGGAGTGCGTCGGGGGGGGTCTACGAGCAGTACTTC | CAWSASGGVYEQYF
TRBJ2-1 | TRBD2 | TRBV9 | TGTGCCAGCAGCCTTCATCCGGGACTAGCGGGACTATATTACAATGAGCAGTTCTTC | CASSLHPGLAGLYYNEQFF
TRBJ1-5 | . | TRBV6-5 | TGTGCCAGCAGTCGACTGACCGGGCAGCCCCAGCATTTT | CASSRLTGQPQHF
TRBJ1-6 | . | TRBV5-1 | TGCGCCAGCAGCCCCTATCCAGGGCCTGGGTCACCCCTCCACTTT | CASSPYPGPGSPLHF
TRBJ1-1 | TRBD1 | TRBV6-4 | TGTGCCAGCAGTGGGGGGACAGGGGGCGATGAAGCTTTCTTT | CASSGGTGGDEAFF
TRBJ2-1 | TRBD2 | TRBV9 | TGTGCCAGCAGTCGAAGGCGGGAGGGTAACAATGAGCAGTTCTTC | CASSRRREGNNEQFF